These T cell receptor beta chains were read from a single sample in a study of shared clonotypes between healthy human individuals. Sequencing used immunoSEQ multiplex PCR; TCRdb keeps in-frame clones, though not all of them. The repertoire holds some 2.1 million clones, 93% seen once, with 1.5% to 2% in the top ten. Sequencing input: naive CD8+ T cells from PBMCs. Every receptor here comes from a man younger than 35 in good health. Some clones in this sample may be carry-over from other donors' samples. The CDR3 runs from the conserved cysteine through the conserved F or W. The D gene is left open where the match is weak. The listing skips clone size in some rows; elsewhere it reads once, few, many or a size class.

J | size | V | D | DNA | CDR3
TRBJ1-1 | . | TRBV4-1 | . | TGCGCCAGCAGCCAAGACAGGCTGAACACTGAAGCTTTCTTT | CASSQDRLNTEAFF
TRBJ2-7 | . | TRBV7-6 | . | TGTGCCAGCAGCTTAGGGGACCGGTACGAGCAGTACTTC | CASSLGDRYEQYF
TRBJ2-7 | . | TRBV28 | . | TGTGCCAGCAGTTTTTATGTTAGTGGGGGGAACTACGAGCAGTACTTC | CASSFYVSGGNYEQYF
TRBJ2-2 | . | TRBV7-2 | TRBD2 | TGTGCCAGCAGCTTCCTCCAGTCTAGCGGAGTGGAGCTGTTTTTT | CASSFLQSSGVELFF
TRBJ2-3 | . | TRBV7-9 | . | TGTGCCAGCAGCTTAGTCCTACGATCAGATACGCAGTATTTT | CASSLVLRSDTQYF
TRBJ1-1 | once | TRBV9 | . | TGTGCCAGCAGCGTATGGCACAACACTGAAGCTTTCTTT | CASSVWHNTEAFF
TRBJ2-3 | . | TRBV7-9 | . | TGTGCCAGCAGCGTCGGGAGATCAGATACGCAGTATTTT | CASSVGRSDTQYF
TRBJ1-5 | few | TRBV7-9 | . | TGTGCCAGCAGCTTATCCGCAGGATTGGGGCCCCAGCATTTT | CASSLSAGLGPQHF
TRBJ1-2 | . | TRBV13 | . | TGTGCCAGCAGCTTAGAAAGGAACGCAGCTAACTATGGCTACACCTTC | CASSLERNAANYGYTF
TRBJ2-5 | . | TRBV27 | . | TGTGCCAGCAGTTTACTCGCGGAATGGGAGACCCAGTACTTC | CASSLLAEWETQYF
TRBJ1-2 | . | TRBV10-3 | . | TGTGCCATCAGTGAGACAGGGACGAGTGGCTACACCTTC | CAISETGTSGYTF
TRBJ1-4 | few | TRBV9 | TRBD1 | TGTGCCAGCAGCCCGACAGGGGTTGGGGAAAAACTGTTTTTT | CASSPTGVGEKLFF
TRBJ2-1 | once | TRBV10-3 | . | TGTGCCATCAGTGAGCCCCCGCGAGGGGTGGGCAATGAGCAGTTCTTC | CAISEPPRGVGNEQFF
TRBJ2-2 | . | TRBV2 | TRBD1 | TGTGCCAGCAGTTCGACAGGGGTTTACGGGGAGCTGTTTTTT | CASSSTGVYGELFF
TRBJ2-7 | . | TRBV10-3 | TRBD1 | TGTGCCATCAGTGAGTCGAACAAAGACAGGGGGCTCTACGAGCAGTACTTC | CAISESNKDRGLYEQYF
TRBJ2-1 | . | TRBV25-1 | TRBD2 | TGTGCCAGCAGTGAATATCTAAGCGGGAGGTCTTACAATGAGCAGTTCTTC | CASSEYLSGRSYNEQFF
TRBJ2-1 | . | TRBV27 | TRBD2 | TGTGCCAGCGGACTAGCGCTAGGGAGTGAGCAGTTCTTC | CASGLALGSEQFF